This T cell receptor (beta chain) was sequenced in a study of blood T cells in healthy people across ages. Of note for this clonotype: The target antigen is unknown.

The germline V gene has CDR1 PRHDT and CDR2 FYEKMQ (reference sequence). The CDR3 is 15 residues long. Trimming cost V 4 bases and J 4 bases; bases outside gene matches: 5. Points from the study as a whole: A roughly linear fall in TCR beta diversity per million T cells was seen with increasing age.

Through a sample-barcoded 5' primer and a J-beta primer mix, a second PCR was run for about 6 to 11 cycles. Each cDNA was tagged by a template-switch adaptor containing 12 random nucleotides. TCRdb used MiXCR to reprocess the 5' RACE reads, holding one entry per CDR3 protein. The data show about 1.4 million distinct CDR3 sequences, almost 60% seen once. Peripheral blood samples of roughly 10 milliliters were drawn from each donor. The chain combines TRBV13 with TRBJ2-1; the match to TRBD2 covers 9 bases. This TCR was sampled from a young man in good health. The sequenced sample was blood. The chain's CDR3 is CASSSGTSRYNEQFF. DNA for the CDR3: TGTGCCAGCAGCTCGGGGACTAGCCGATACAATGAGCAGTTCTTC.